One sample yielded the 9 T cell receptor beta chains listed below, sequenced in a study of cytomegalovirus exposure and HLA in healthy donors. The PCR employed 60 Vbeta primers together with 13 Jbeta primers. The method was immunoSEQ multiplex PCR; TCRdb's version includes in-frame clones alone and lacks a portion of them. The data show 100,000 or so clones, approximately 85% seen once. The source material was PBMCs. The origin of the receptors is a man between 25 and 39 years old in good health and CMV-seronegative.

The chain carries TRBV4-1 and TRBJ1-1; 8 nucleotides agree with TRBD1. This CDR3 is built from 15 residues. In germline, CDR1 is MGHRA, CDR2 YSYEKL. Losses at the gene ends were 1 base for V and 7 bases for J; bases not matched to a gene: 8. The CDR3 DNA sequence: TGCGCCAGCAGCCAAGGACAGGGGATTATCGGTGAAGCTTTCTTT. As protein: CASSQGQGIIGEAFF.

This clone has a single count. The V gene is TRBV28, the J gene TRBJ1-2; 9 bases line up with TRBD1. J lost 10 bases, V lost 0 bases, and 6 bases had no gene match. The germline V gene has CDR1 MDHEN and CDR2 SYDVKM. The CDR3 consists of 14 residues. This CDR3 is CASSLWGQGEDYTF. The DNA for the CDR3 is TGTGCCAGCAGTTTATGGGGACAGGGTGAAGACTACACCTTC.

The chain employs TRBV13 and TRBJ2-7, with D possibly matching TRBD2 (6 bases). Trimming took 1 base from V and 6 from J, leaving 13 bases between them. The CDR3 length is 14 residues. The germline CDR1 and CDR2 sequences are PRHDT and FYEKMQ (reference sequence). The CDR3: CASSLVQGGREQYF. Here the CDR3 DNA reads TGTGCCAGCAGCTTAGTCCAGGGAGGCCGCGAGCAGTACTTC.

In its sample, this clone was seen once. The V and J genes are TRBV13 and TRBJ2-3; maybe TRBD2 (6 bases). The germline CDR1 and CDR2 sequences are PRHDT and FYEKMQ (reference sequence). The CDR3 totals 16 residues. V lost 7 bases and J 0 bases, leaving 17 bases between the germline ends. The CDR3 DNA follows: TGTGCCAGCACCCGACTTGCTAGCGTCAGCACAGATACGCAGTATTTT. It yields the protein CASTRLASVSTDTQYF.

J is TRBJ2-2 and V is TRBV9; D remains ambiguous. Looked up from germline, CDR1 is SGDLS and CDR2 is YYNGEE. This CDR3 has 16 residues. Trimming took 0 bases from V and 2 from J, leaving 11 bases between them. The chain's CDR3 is CASSVVALSNTGELFF. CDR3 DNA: TGTGCCAGCAGCGTAGTAGCTCTTTCTAACACCGGGGAGCTGTTTTTT.

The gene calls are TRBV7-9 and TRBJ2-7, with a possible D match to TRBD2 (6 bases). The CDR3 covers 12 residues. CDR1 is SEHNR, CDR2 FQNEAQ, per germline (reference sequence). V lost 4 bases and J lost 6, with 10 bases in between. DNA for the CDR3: TGTGCCAGCAGCTCTCTAGCGCGCGAGCAGTACTTC. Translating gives CASSSLAREQYF.

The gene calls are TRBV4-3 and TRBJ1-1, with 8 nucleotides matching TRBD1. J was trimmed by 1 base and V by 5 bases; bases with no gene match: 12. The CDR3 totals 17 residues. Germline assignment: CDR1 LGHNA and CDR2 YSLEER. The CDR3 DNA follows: TGCGCCAGCAGCGGCCGGACAGGGAGCGGCGGGAACACTGAAGCTTTCTTT. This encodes CASSGRTGSGGNTEAFF.

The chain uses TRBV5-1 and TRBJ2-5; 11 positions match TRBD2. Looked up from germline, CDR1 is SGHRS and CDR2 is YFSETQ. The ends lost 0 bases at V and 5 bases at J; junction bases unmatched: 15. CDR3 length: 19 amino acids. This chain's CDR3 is CASSLDPRLAGGGRETQYF. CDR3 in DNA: TGCGCCAGCAGCTTGGATCCCCGTCTAGCGGGAGGAGGGAGGGAGACCCAGTACTTC.

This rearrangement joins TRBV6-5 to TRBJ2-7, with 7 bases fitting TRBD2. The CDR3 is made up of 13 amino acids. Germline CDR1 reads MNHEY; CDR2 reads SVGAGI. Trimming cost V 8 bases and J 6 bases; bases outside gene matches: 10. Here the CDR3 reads CASGSGTPAEQYF. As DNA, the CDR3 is TGTGCCAGCGGGAGCGGGACCCCCGCCGAGCAGTACTTC.